One sample yielded the 7 T cell receptor beta chains listed below, sequenced in a study of regulatory T cells in long-lasting Graves disease. In building TCR beta libraries, iRepertoire HTBI primers were used together with Arm-PCR of CDR3 regions. TCRdb fed the multiplex PCR reads into MiXCR, producing one record per CDR3 protein. Found here are around 500,000 distinct CDR3 sequences, roughly a sixth of them singletons; the top ten hold around a quarter. Time point indicated: newly diagnosed GD, antithyroid drugs for less than 3 months. PBMC RNA was the source of the TCR library. These data were also reused for a study on T cells in Graves' hyperthyroidism and ophthalmopathy.

The input for sequencing was peripheral blood mononuclear cells (PBMCs), taken at new diagnosis, from a patient treated with antithyroid drugs. Receptors were obtained from a woman aged 35-65 years with Graves disease.

This clonotype was counted a few times. V is TRBV12-3 or TRBV12-4 and J is TRBJ2-7, with TRBD1 as a possible D gene (6 bases). This CDR3 spans 13 amino acids. The ends were cut back, 1 base at V and 6 bases at J, with 10 bases in the middle. The CDR3 loop reads CASSLGQGTEQYF. CDR3 nucleotide sequence: TGTGCCAGCAGTTTAGGGCAGGGGACCGAGCAGTACTTC.

The V call is TRBV20-1, the J call TRBJ2-1; 10 bases line up with TRBD2. V shed 3 bases and J 2 bases; nucleotides not matched to a gene: 16. Germline loops: CDR1 DFQATT, CDR2 SNEGSKA (reference sequence). CDR3 size: 19 residues. CDR3 sequence: CSARVERGGTVLPYNEQFF. In DNA form, the CDR3 reads TGCAGTGCTAGGGTGGAGCGGGGGGGGACGGTTTTACCCTACAATGAGCAGTTCTTC.

This clonotype was seen only a few times. The missing conserved phenylalanine or tryptophan at the end of this CDR3 makes a read error likely. The V call is TRBV12-3 or TRBV12-4, the J call TRBJ1-1, with D possibly TRBD1 on 6 matching bases. V was cut by 4 bases and J by 2 bases, with 11 bases left in between. The CDR3 length is 14 residues. The CDR3 here is CASSYLDRNTEAFL. CDR3 in DNA: TGTGCCAGCAGTTACCTGGACAGAAACACTGAAGCTTTCCTT.

This clonotype appeared many times. This chain uses TRBV12-3 or TRBV12-4 with TRBJ1-2; 8 bases agree with TRBD1. This CDR3 spans 12 amino acids. V shed 5 bases and J 5 bases; nucleotides not matched to a gene: 1. DNA for the CDR3: TGTGCCAGCAGTAGGACAGGGTATGGCTACACCTTC. Its protein is CASSRTGYGYTF.

This clonotype was seen at least ten times. This chain links TRBV24-1 with TRBJ2-1, with 12 bases matching TRBD1. The length of the CDR3 is 15 residues. Germline V gives CDR1 KGHDR, CDR2 SFDVKD. With V trimmed by 2 bases and J by 8 bases, 3 bases remained unmatched. CDR3 region: CATSDWDRGLHEQFF. As DNA, the CDR3 is TGTGCCACCAGTGATTGGGACAGGGGGCTGCATGAGCAGTTCTTC.

The chain has TRBV5-1 and TRBJ1-5; no firm D call. The V gene's germline CDR1 is SGHRS and CDR2 YFSETQ. Trimming removed 0 bases at V and 7 bases at J, with 11 bases between. CDR3 length equals 14 residues. In DNA, the CDR3 is TGCGCCAGCAGCTTGGGCCAGGACGAACAGCCCCAGCATTTT. Its protein is CASSLGQDEQPQHF.

This clonotype was detected ten times or more. This chain links TRBV5-1 with TRBJ1-1; D is perhaps TRBD1 (5 bases). The ends were cut back, 0 bases at V and 8 bases at J, with 11 bases in the middle. This CDR3 contains 13 residues. Germline CDR1 is SGHRS and CDR2 is YFSETQ. CDR3 protein: CASSLGQGGEAFF. In nucleotides, the CDR3 is TGCGCCAGCAGCTTGGGGCAGGGAGGCGAAGCTTTCTTT.